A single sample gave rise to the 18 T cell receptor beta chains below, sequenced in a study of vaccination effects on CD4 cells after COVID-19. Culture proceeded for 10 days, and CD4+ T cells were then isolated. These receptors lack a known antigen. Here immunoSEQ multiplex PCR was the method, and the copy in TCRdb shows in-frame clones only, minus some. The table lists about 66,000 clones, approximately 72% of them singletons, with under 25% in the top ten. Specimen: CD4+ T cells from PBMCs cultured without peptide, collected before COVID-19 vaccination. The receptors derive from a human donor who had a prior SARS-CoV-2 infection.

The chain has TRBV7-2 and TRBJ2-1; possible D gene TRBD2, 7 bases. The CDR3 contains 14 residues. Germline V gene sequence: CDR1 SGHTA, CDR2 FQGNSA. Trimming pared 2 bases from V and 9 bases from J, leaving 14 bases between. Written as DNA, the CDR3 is TGTGCCAGCAGCTTAATGGGGGGGCCGGGTGAGCAGTTCTTC. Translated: CASSLMGGPGEQFF.

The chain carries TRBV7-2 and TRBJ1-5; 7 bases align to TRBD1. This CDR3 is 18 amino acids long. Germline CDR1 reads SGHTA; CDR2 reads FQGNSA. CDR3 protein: CGNLEGARLGESNQPQHF. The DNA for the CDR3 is TGTGGAAACCTGGAGGGGGCGCGTTTGGGGGAAAGCAATCAGCCCCAGCATTTT. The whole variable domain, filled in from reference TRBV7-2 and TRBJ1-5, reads GAGVSQSPSNKVTEKGKDVELRCDPISGHTALYWYRQSLGQGLEFLIYFQGNSAPDKSGLPSDRFSAERTGGSVSTLTIQRTQQEDSAVYLCGNLEGARLGESNQPQHFGDGTRLSIL.

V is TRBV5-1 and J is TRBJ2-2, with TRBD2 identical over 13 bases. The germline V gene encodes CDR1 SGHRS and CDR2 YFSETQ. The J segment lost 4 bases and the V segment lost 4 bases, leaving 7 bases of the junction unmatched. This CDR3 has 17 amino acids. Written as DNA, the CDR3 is TGCGCCAGCAGCCGAGGACTAGCGGGAGTTGTCACCGGGGAGCTGTTTTTT. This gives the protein CASSRGLAGVVTGELFF.

The CDR3 region has the DNA TGTGCCACCAGCACACCTGGACAGGGCCCCAGGATCGAGCAGTACTTC. Encoded protein: CATSTPGQGPRIEQYF. The chain combines TRBV15 with TRBJ2-7; 8 nucleotides line up with TRBD1. The CDR3 is 16 amino acids. The trim removed 4 bases at V and 6 bases at J, leaving 14 bases unmatched. Germline V lookup: CDR1 LNHNV, CDR2 YYDKDF (reference sequence). Full variable domain (missing parts from reference TRBV15 and TRBJ2-7): DAMVIQNPRYQVTQFGKPVTLSCSQTLNHNVMYWYQQKSSQAPKLLFHYYDKDFNNEADTPDNFQSRRPNTSFCFLDIRSPGLGDTAMYLCATSTPGQGPRIEQYFGPGTRLTVT.

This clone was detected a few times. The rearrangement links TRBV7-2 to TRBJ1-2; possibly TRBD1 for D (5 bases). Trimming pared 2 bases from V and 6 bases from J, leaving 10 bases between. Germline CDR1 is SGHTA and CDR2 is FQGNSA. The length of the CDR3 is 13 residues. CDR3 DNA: TGTGCCAGCAGCTTACGCAGGGAGAATGGCTACACCTTC. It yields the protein CASSLRRENGYTF.

DNA for the CDR3: TGTGCCAGCAGACAACTCGGGACAGGGGGACTAGCGGGGCCCCAAGAGACCCAGTACTTC. Amino acids: CASRQLGTGGLAGPQETQYF. The V call is TRBV21-1, the J call TRBJ2-5; the table's D call, TRBD2, was not checked against the DNA. TRBV21-1 is a pseudogene. The CDR3 spans 20 residues.

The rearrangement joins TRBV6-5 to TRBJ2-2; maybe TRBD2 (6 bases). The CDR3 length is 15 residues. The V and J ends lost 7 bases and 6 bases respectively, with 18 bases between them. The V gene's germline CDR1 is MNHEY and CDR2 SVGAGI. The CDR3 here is CASKRDFTSAGELFF. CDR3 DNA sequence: TGTGCCAGCAAAAGGGACTTTACCTCTGCCGGGGAGCTGTTTTTT.

The CDR3 region is CASRATPPYEQYF. CDR3 nucleotides: TGTGCCAGCAGGGCGACACCTCCCTACGAGCAGTACTTC. The chain is built from TRBV2 and TRBJ2-7; D is uncertain. Between the trimmed V and J ends, which lost 6 bases and 2 bases, there was a span of 11 bases. The CDR3 extends over 13 amino acids. Germline values: CDR1 SNHLY, CDR2 FYNNEI.

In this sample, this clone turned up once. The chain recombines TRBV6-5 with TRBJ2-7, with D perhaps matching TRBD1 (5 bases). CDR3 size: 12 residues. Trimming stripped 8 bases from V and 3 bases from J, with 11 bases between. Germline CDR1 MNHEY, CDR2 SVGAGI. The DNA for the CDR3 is TGTGCCAGCTCCCGACAGCACTACGAGCAGTACTTC. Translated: CASSRQHYEQYF.

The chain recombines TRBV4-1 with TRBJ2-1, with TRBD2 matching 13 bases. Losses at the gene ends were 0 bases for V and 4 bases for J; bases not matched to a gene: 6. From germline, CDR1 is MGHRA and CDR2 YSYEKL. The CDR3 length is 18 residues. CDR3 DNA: TGCGCCAGCAGCCAAGATTACGGGACTAGCGGGAATTACAATGAGCAGTTCTTC. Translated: CASSQDYGTSGNYNEQFF.

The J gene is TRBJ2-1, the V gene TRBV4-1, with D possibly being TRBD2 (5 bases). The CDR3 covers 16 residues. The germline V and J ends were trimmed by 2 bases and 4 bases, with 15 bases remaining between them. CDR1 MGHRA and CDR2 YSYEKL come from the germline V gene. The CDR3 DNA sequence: TGCGCCAGCAGCCAACAAGGCCTGAGGACTTACAATGAGCAGTTCTTC. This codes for CASSQQGLRTYNEQFF.

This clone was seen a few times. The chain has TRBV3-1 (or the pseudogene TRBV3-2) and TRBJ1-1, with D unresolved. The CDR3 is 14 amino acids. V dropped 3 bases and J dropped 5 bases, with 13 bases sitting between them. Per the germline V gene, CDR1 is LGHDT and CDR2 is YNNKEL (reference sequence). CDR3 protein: CASSHSGWKTEAFF. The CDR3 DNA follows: TGTGCCAGCAGCCATTCCGGATGGAAGACTGAAGCTTTCTTT.

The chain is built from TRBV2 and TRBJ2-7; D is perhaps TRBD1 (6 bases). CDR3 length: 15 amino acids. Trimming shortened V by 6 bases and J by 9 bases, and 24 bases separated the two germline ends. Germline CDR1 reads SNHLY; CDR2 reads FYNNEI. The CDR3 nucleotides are TGTGCCAGCAGCCCCAATATGGACAGTAACTCTGGGCAGTACTTC. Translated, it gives CASSPNMDSNSGQYF.

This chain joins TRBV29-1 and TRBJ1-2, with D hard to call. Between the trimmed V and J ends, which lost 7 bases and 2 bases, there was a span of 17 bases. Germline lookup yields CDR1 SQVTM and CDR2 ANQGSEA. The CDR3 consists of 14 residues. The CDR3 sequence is CSADERAINYGYTF. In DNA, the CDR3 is TGCAGCGCAGATGAGAGGGCAATCAACTATGGCTACACCTTC.

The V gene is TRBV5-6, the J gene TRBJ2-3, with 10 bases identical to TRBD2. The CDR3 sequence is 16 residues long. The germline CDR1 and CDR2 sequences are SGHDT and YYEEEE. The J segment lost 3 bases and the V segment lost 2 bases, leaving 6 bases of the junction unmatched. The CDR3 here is CASSFGLAGDTDTQYF. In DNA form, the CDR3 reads TGTGCCAGCAGCTTTGGGCTAGCGGGAGATACAGATACGCAGTATTTT.

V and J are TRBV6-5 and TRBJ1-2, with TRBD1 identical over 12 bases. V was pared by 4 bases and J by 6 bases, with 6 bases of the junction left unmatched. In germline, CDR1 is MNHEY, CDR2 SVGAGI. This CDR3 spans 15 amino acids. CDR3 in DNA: TGTGCCAGCAGTTGGCAGGGACAGGGGGCGGATGGCTACACCTTC. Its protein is CASSWQGQGADGYTF.

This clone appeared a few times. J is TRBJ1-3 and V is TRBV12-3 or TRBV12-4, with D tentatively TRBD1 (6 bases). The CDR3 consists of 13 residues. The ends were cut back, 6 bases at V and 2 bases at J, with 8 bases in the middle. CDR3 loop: CASRDSAGNTIYF. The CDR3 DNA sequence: TGTGCCAGCAGGGACAGTGCTGGAAACACCATATATTTT.

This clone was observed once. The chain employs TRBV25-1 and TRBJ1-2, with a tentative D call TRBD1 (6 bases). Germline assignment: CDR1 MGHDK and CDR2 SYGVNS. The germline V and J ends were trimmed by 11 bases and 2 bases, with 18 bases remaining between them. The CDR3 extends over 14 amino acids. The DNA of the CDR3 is TGTGCCTCGATGGACTCTACAGGGAACTATGGCTACACCTTC. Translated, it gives CASMDSTGNYGYTF.